The entry that follows covers one T cell receptor beta chain sequence. Its specificity is not known. This sample is part of a study of T cell repertoires in cytomegalovirus infection. Study as a whole: TCR beta signatures that were public indicated CMV infection and matching HLA type. Whole-study results and caveats: HLA-C-restricted CMV clonotypes gave the most frequent clonotype in two of eight donors.

V was trimmed by 4 bases and J by 3 bases, leaving 18 bases between them. The CDR3 is 16 residues long. Germline lookup yields CDR1 MNHNY and CDR2 SVGAGI (reference sequence). TCRdb independently ran MiXCR on the reads; one entry per CDR3 protein. The sample carries under 200,000 distinct CDR3 sequences, roughly 15% recorded once. The TCR was taken from a human donor in good health (CMV status not recorded). Some clones in this sample may be carry-over from other donors' samples. Material: CD8+ T cells from PBMCs. The V call is TRBV6-6, the J call TRBJ1-1; the D gene is possibly TRBD1 (6 bases). This chain's CDR3 is CASSSYPGNRDTEAFF. Here the CDR3 DNA reads TGTGCCAGCAGTTCCTACCCAGGCAACAGGGACACTGAAGCTTTCTTT.